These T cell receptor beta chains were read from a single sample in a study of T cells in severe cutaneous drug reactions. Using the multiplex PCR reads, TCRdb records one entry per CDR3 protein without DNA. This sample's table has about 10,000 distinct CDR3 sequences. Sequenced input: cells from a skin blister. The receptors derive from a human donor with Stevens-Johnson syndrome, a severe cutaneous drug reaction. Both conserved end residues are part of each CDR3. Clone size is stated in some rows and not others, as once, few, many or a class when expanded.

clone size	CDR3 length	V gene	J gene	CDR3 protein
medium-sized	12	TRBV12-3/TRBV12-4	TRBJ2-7	CASSSVTYEQYF
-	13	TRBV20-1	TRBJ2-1	CSSVGGIHNEQFF
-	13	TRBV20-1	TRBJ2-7	CSASLAGGYAQYF
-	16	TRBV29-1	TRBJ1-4	CSVEGGRGESNEKLFF
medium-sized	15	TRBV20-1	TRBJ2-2	CSARDGTSGRRELFF
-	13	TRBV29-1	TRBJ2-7	CSVELQGPYEQYF
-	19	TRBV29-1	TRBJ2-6	CSARLGQGLTTSGANVLTF
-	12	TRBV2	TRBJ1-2	CASVGANYGYTF
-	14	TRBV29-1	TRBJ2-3	CSVVLAGEVDTQYF
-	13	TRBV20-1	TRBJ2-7	CSASTTSAYEQYF
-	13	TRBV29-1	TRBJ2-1	CSFWTELGNEQFF
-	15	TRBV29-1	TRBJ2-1	CSVVILAGVYNEQFF